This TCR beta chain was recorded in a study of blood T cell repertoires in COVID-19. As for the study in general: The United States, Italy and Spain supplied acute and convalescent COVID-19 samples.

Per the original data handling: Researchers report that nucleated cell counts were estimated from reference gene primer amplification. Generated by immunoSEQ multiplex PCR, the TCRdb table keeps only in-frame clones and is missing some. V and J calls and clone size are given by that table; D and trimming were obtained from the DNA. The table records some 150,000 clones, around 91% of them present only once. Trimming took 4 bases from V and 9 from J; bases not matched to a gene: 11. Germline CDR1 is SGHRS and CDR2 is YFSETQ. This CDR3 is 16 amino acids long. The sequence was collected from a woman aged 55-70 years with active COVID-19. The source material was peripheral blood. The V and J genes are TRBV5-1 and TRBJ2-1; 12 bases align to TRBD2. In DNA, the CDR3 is TGCGCCAGCAGCCCTCCACTAGCGGGAGGAGGCGGTGAGCAGTTCTTC. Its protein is CASSPPLAGGGGEQFF.